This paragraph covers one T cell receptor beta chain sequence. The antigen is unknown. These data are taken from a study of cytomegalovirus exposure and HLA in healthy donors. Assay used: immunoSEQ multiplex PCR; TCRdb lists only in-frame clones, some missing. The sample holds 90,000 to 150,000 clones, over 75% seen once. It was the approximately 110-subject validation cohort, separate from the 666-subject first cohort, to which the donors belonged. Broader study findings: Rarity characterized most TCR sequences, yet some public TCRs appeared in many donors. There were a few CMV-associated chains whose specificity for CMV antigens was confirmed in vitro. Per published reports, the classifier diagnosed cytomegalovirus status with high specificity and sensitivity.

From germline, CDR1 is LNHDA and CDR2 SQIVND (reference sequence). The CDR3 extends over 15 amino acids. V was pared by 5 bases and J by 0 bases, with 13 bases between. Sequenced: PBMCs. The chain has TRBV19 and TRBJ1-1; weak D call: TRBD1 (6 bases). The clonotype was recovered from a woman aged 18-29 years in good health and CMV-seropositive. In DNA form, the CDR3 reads TGTGCCAGTAGTTCAAACAGGGTCATGAACACTGAAGCTTTCTTT. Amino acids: CASSSNRVMNTEAFF. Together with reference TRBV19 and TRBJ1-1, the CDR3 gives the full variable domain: DGGITQSPKYLFRKEGQNVTLSCEQNLNHDAMYWYRQDPGQGLRLIYYSQIVNDFQKGDIAEGYSVSREKKESFPLTVTSAQKNPTAFYLCASSSNRVMNTEAFFGQGTRLTVV.